These 29 T cell receptor beta chains share one sample of origin, sequenced in a study of shared clonotypes between healthy human individuals. Profiled with immunoSEQ multiplex PCR; TCRdb holds only in-frame clones, not every one. This table holds 2,500,000 or so clones, roughly 93% found once. What was sequenced was naive CD4+ T cells from PBMCs. The subset denotes: CD45RA+ positively selected. The receptors shown here come from a man between 18 and 35 years old in good health. Some clones in this sample may be carry-over from other donors' samples.

This chain joins TRBV10-3 and TRBJ2-3; D possibly corresponds to TRBD2 (5 bases). This CDR3 comprises 15 residues. Germline-derived CDR1 and CDR2 are ENHRY and SYGVKD. The V end was cut by 4 bases, the J end by 2 bases, with 13 bases between. The CDR3 nucleotides are TGTGCCATCAGTGTGTTTGCTAGCTACACAGATACGCAGTATTTT. Translated: CAISVFASYTDTQYF.

The V and J genes are TRBV27 and TRBJ2-3; TRBD2 matches 15 bases. With V trimmed by 5 bases and J by 7 bases, 10 bases remained unmatched. Germline CDR1 reads MNHEY; CDR2 reads SMNVEV (reference sequence). CDR3 length: 17 amino acids. In DNA form, the CDR3 reads TGTGCCAGCAGTCTCTCTCTGGGACTAGCGGGAGGAAATACGCAGTATTTT. Protein product: CASSLSLGLAGGNTQYF.

The chain carries TRBV5-1 and TRBJ2-2; TRBD1 agrees at 11 bases. Germline V gene lookup returns CDR1 SGHRS and CDR2 YFSETQ. This CDR3 has 16 residues. Losses at the gene ends were 1 base for V and 5 bases for J; bases not matched to a gene: 4. The CDR3 sequence is CASSLYGTGGTGELFF. The CDR3 DNA reads as TGCGCCAGCAGCTTGTACGGGACAGGGGGAACCGGGGAGCTGTTTTTT.

The rearrangement links TRBV18 to TRBJ2-3; D unresolved. This CDR3 spans 15 amino acids. V dropped 5 bases and J dropped 1 base, with 13 bases sitting between them. The germline gives CDR1 KGHSH, CDR2 LQKENI. CDR3 region: CASSFSDTRTDTQYF. In DNA form, the CDR3 reads TGTGCCAGCTCATTCAGCGATACCCGCACAGATACGCAGTATTTT.

This chain connects TRBV19 to TRBJ1-4, with D possibly matching TRBD1 (5 bases). Looked up from germline, CDR1 is LNHDA and CDR2 is SQIVND (reference sequence). The CDR3 is 14 amino acids. V dropped 3 bases and J dropped 10 bases, with 15 bases sitting between them. The DNA for the CDR3 is TGTGCCAGTAGTATGATTCAGGGACCAGGAAAACTGTTTTTT. Translation gives CASSMIQGPGKLFF.

The CDR3 reads CAWRPLKANEKLFF. CDR3 nucleotide sequence: TGTGCCTGGAGGCCCCTAAAGGCAAATGAAAAACTGTTTTTT. The J gene is TRBJ1-4, the V gene TRBV30, with D unresolved. V lost 3 bases and J lost 5, with 13 bases in between. CDR3 length: 14 amino acids. From germline, CDR1 is GTSNPN and CDR2 SVGIG (reference sequence).

This chain connects TRBV7-2 to TRBJ2-7, with 11 bases matching TRBD2. The V gene end was trimmed by 0 bases and the J gene end by 7 bases; junction bases not matched to a gene: 8. Looked up from germline, CDR1 is SGHTA and CDR2 is FQGNSA. This CDR3 region has 16 residues. The CDR3 sequence: CASSLAGTSGGLEQYF. The CDR3 DNA reads as TGTGCCAGCAGCTTAGCTGGGACTAGCGGTGGATTGGAGCAGTACTTC.

CDR3: CASRIFGETQYF. In DNA, the CDR3 is TGCGCCAGCCGTATTTTCGGGGAGACCCAGTACTTC. This sequence joins TRBV5-1 and TRBJ2-5; D remains ambiguous. Deletions cut 7 bases from V and 5 bases from J, with 12 bases between. The CDR3 totals 12 residues. Germline V CDR1 and CDR2: SGHRS, YFSETQ.

J is TRBJ2-2 and V is TRBV5-1, with 7 bases matching TRBD1. The V gene's germline CDR1 is SGHRS and CDR2 YFSETQ. The V gene end was trimmed by 4 bases and the J gene end by 5 bases; junction bases not matched to a gene: 5. The CDR3 runs to 14 residues. In DNA, the CDR3 is TGCGCCAGCAGCCCCGGGACAGTTACCGGGGAGCTGTTTTTT. Amino acid sequence: CASSPGTVTGELFF.

The rearrangement joins TRBV5-1 to TRBJ1-5; D might be TRBD1 (6 bases). Per germline, CDR1 SGHRS and CDR2 YFSETQ. The CDR3 extends over 13 amino acids. V shed 5 bases and J shed 5 bases, with 11 bases lying between them. CDR3 residues: CASRLDSYQPQHF. CDR3 coding DNA: TGCGCCAGCAGACTGGACAGCTATCAGCCCCAGCATTTT.

The chain couples TRBV30 to TRBJ1-2; D unresolved. Deletions cut 5 bases from V and 8 bases from J, with 15 bases between. The CDR3 is made up of 12 amino acids. Germline loops: CDR1 GTSNPN, CDR2 SVGIG (reference sequence). This CDR3 reads CAWESRPGGYTF. DNA for the CDR3: TGTGCCTGGGAGTCTAGGCCAGGCGGCTACACCTTC.

This clone was seen only once. Other DNA sequences from this sample encode an identical CDR3 as well. The rearrangement links TRBV7-9 to TRBJ2-7; TRBD1 is a possible D gene (5 bases). The CDR3 loop spans 13 amino acids. Germline CDR1 reads SEHNR; CDR2 reads FQNEAQ (reference sequence). The ends were cut back, 3 bases at V and 3 bases at J, with 9 bases in the middle. The CDR3 sequence: CASSLGQNYEQYF. CDR3 DNA sequence: TGTGCCAGCAGCTTGGGGCAGAACTACGAGCAGTACTTC.

The CDR3 region is CASSYDRGEAFF. In nucleotides, the CDR3 is TGTGCCAGCAGCTATGACAGGGGTGAAGCTTTCTTT. The J gene is TRBJ1-1, the V gene TRBV9; the match to TRBD1 covers 8 bases. V shed 4 bases and J 7 bases; nucleotides not matched to a gene: 3. The germline CDR1 and CDR2 sequences are SGDLS and YYNGEE. This CDR3 region has 12 residues.

The rearrangement joins TRBV6-1 to TRBJ1-2; a weak D match, TRBD1 (5 bases). Germline loops: CDR1 MNHNS, CDR2 SASEGT. CDR3 size: 13 residues. V lost 6 bases, J lost 6 bases, and 14 bases lay in between. CDR3 nucleotides: TGTGCCAGCAGCCCCCGCGAGGGGCATGGCTACACCTTC. Translating gives CASSPREGHGYTF.

The chain couples TRBV30 to TRBJ2-7; D tentatively reads TRBD1 or TRBD2 (5 bases each). V lost 2 bases and J 6 bases, leaving 14 bases between the germline ends. Germline lookup yields CDR1 GTSNPN and CDR2 SVGIG (reference sequence). The CDR3 has 13 amino acids. CDR3 protein: CAWSRFQGAEQYF. The DNA for the CDR3 is TGTGCCTGGAGTCGCTTCCAGGGAGCCGAGCAGTACTTC.

This clone has more than one count but fewer than ten. V usage is TRBV6-6 and J usage is TRBJ1-1; D gene uncertain. The V and J ends lost 0 bases and 11 bases respectively, with 10 bases between them. CDR3 length: 12 amino acids. Per the germline V gene, CDR1 is MNHNY and CDR2 is SVGAGI (reference sequence). Here the CDR3 DNA reads TGTGCCAGCAGTTACTCTCCTCGGGATGCTTTCTTT. Encoded protein: CASSYSPRDAFF.

This rearrangement joins TRBV25-1 to TRBJ2-7; 11 bases map to TRBD1. The CDR3 has 15 amino acids. The germline V gene encodes CDR1 MGHDK and CDR2 SYGVNS. Trimming removed 4 bases from V and 0 bases from J; junction bases left unmatched: 2. CDR3 nucleotide sequence: TGTGCCAGCAGTGGGGGACAGGGGGGCTCCTACGAGCAGTACTTC. This codes for CASSGGQGGSYEQYF.

The chain combines TRBV28 with TRBJ2-7, with D tentatively TRBD1 (8 bases). Germline V lookup: CDR1 MDHEN, CDR2 SYDVKM. V was shortened by 6 bases and J by 3 bases, with 15 bases between the two germline ends. The CDR3 has 14 amino acids. Here the CDR3 reads CASSQRGQDYEQYF. The CDR3, as DNA: TGTGCCAGCAGCCAGCGGGGACAGGACTACGAGCAGTACTTC.

The chain combines TRBV27 with TRBJ2-2; D might be TRBD1 (8 bases). V was clipped by 5 bases and J by 7 bases, with 32 bases between them. The CDR3 contains 20 residues. Germline CDR1 reads MNHEY; CDR2 reads SMNVEV (reference sequence). CDR3 sequence reads: CASSLPPARTGREIGGELFF. In DNA form, the CDR3 reads TGTGCCAGCAGTCTCCCCCCGGCCAGGACAGGGCGGGAGATTGGCGGGGAGCTGTTTTTT.

The gene calls are TRBV7-2 and TRBJ2-1; D is uncertain. This CDR3 region has 15 residues. The germline CDR1 and CDR2 sequences are SGHTA and FQGNSA. The V gene lost 5 bases and the J gene lost 4 bases, with 15 bases spanning the gap. CDR3: CASSPWPASYNEQFF. For the CDR3, the DNA is TGTGCCAGCAGCCCGTGGCCAGCGTCGTACAATGAGCAGTTCTTC.

This sequence joins TRBV11-2 and TRBJ2-3; 10 bases map to TRBD1. CDR1 and CDR2 (germline): SGHAT, FQNNGV. The CDR3 extends over 15 amino acids. V was clipped by 5 bases and J by 3 bases; unmatched bases: 5. The CDR3 DNA reads TGTGCCAGCAGCACGACAGGGGGCCGGACAGATACGCAGTATTTT. It specifies CASSTTGGRTDTQYF.

The rearrangement joins TRBV2 to TRBJ2-6; maybe TRBD2 (5 bases). Germline V gene lookup returns CDR1 SNHLY and CDR2 FYNNEI. V was pared by 5 bases and J by 1 base, with 9 bases between. The CDR3 is 15 amino acids. The CDR3 DNA reads TGTGCCAGCAGTTCCGGGGAGTCTGGGGCCAACGTCCTGACTTTC. Protein sequence: CASSSGESGANVLTF.

The rearrangement joins TRBV27 to TRBJ2-7; 7 bases are shared with TRBD2. With 0 bases clipped from V and 4 bases from J, the junction kept 6 bases outside the gene matches. Germline CDR1 MNHEY, CDR2 SMNVEV (reference sequence). The CDR3 consists of 15 residues. CDR3 protein: CASSLSWLAVYEQYF. CDR3 DNA sequence: TGTGCCAGCAGTTTATCGTGGCTAGCGGTTTACGAGCAGTACTTC.

V is TRBV10-3 and J is TRBJ1-2, with D uncertain. The germline CDR1 and CDR2 sequences are ENHRY and SYGVKD. The V and J ends lost 3 bases and 4 bases respectively, with 9 bases between them. The CDR3 sequence is 13 residues long. The chain's CDR3 is CAISEGFPYGYTF. Here the CDR3 DNA reads TGTGCCATCAGTGAAGGATTCCCCTATGGCTACACCTTC.

The chain joins TRBV27 to TRBJ2-2; TRBD1 might be the D (5 bases). This CDR3 region has 14 residues. Germline V CDR1 and CDR2: MNHEY, SMNVEV (reference sequence). The V gene lost 4 bases and the J gene lost 4 bases, with 10 bases spanning the gap. In nucleotides, the CDR3 is TGTGCCAGCAGTTGGGGCGCCATCACCGGGGAGCTGTTTTTT. Amino acid sequence: CASSWGAITGELFF.

CDR3 in DNA: TGTGCCAGCAGCTTAGTTAGTTTGCCGAACACTGAAGCTTTCTTT. This sequence encodes CASSLVSLPNTEAFF. The genes are TRBV7-2 and TRBJ1-1; the D is unclear. The CDR3 loop spans 15 amino acids. V lost 1 base and J lost 1, with 10 bases in between. Per the germline V gene, CDR1 is SGHTA and CDR2 is FQGNSA.

The V and J genes are TRBV21-1 and TRBJ2-3. TRBV21-1 is designated a pseudogene. The CDR3 consists of 13 residues. Here the CDR3 reads CASSRKPPDTQYF. The CDR3, as DNA: TGTGCCAGCAGCCGGAAACCCCCAGATACGCAGTATTTT.

The chain recombines TRBV2 with TRBJ2-7; TRBD2 matches 8 bases. Germline-derived CDR1 and CDR2 are SNHLY and FYNNEI. Trimming at V came to 4 bases and at J to 6 bases, leaving 8 bases not matched to a gene. The CDR3 spans 14 residues. CDR3: CASSGAGVLREQYF. CDR3 coding DNA: TGTGCCAGCAGTGGAGCGGGAGTTTTACGCGAGCAGTACTTC.

The rearrangement joins TRBV6-1 to TRBJ2-3; D is unclear. The CDR3 runs 12 residues. Deletions cut 4 bases from V and 6 bases from J, with 8 bases between. Per the germline V gene, CDR1 is MNHNS and CDR2 is SASEGT. The CDR3 loop reads CASSGSRDTQYF. The DNA for the CDR3 is TGTGCCAGCAGTGGGTCTCGGGATACGCAGTATTTT.